This section outlines one TCR beta chain sequence together with its context. Time point described: blood 2 weeks post-SBRT. Treatment given: 15 Gy SBRT to primary tumor, nephrectomy 4 weeks later. Looked up from germline, CDR1 is SEHNR and CDR2 is FQNEAQ (reference sequence). With V trimmed by 4 bases and J by 3 bases, 6 bases remained unmatched. This CDR3 is built from 14 residues. This specimen belongs to a study of radiation and T cells in renal cell carcinoma. Clones were sequenced by immunoSEQ multiplex PCR, and TCRdb holds only the in-frame ones, with some missing. The table lists tens of thousands of clones, 80% of them singletons.

Sample: blood, taken from a patient whose treatment included radiotherapy and nephrectomy. This receptor was obtained from a woman in her seventies with renal cell carcinoma. This chain joins TRBV7-9 and TRBJ2-7, with 7 bases aligning to TRBD1. CDR3 sequence: CASSSPTGFYEQYF. The CDR3 nucleotides are TGTGCCAGCAGCTCCCCGACAGGGTTCTACGAGCAGTACTTC.